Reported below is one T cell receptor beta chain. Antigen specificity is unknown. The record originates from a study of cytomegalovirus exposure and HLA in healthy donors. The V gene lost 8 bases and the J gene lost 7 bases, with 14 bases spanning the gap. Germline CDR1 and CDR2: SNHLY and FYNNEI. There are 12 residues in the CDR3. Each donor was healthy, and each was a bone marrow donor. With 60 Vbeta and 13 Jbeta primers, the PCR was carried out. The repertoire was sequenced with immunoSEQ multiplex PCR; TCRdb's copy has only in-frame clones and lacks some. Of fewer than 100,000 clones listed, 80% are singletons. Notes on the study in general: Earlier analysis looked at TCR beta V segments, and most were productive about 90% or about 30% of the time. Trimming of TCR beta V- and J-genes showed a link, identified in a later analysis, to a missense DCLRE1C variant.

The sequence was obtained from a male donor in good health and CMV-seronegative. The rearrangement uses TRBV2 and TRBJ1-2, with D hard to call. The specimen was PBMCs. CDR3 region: CASRLWAGGYTF. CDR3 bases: TGTGCCAGCCGTCTTTGGGCTGGTGGCTACACCTTC.